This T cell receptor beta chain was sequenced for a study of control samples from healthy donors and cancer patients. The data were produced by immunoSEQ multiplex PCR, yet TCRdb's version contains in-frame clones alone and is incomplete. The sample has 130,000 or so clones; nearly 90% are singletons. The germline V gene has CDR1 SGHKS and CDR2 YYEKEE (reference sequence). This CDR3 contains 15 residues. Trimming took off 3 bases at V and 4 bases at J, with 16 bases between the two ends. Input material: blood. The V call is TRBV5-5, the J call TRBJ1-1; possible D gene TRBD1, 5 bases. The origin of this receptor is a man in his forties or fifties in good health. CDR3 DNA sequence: TGTGCCAGCAGCTCCGGCGTTGGGGCTCGCACTGAAGCTTTCTTT. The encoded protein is CASSSGVGARTEAFF.